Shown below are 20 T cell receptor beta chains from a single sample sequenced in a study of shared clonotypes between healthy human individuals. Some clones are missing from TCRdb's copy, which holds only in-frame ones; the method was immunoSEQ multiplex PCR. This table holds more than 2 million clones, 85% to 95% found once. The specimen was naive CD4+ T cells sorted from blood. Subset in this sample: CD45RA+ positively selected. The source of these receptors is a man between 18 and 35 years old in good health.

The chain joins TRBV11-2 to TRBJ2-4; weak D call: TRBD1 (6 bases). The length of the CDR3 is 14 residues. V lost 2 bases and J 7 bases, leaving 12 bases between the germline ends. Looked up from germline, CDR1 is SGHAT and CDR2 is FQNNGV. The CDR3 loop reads CASSLHGTTNIQYF. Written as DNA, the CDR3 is TGTGCCAGCAGCTTACACGGGACAACCAACATTCAGTACTTC.

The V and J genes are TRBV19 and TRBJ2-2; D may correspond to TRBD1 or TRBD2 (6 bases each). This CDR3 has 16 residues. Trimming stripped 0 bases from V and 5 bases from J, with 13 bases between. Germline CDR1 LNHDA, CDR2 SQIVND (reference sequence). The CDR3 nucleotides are TGTGCCAGTAGTATAGATCTAGGGGGGACGACCGGGGAGCTGTTTTTT. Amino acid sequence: CASSIDLGGTTGELFF.

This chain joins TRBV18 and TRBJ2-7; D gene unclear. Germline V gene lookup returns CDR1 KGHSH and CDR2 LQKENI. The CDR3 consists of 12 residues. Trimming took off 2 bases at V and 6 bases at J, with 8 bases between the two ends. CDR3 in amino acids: CASSPKLGEQYF. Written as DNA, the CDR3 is TGTGCCAGCTCACCAAAGTTGGGCGAGCAGTACTTC.

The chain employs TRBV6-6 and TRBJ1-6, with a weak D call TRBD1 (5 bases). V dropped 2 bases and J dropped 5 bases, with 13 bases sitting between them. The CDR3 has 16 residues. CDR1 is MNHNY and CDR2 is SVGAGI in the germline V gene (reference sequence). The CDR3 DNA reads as TGTGCCAGCAGTTACGCACCCGGGACCGATAATTCACCCCTCCACTTT. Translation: CASSYAPGTDNSPLHF.

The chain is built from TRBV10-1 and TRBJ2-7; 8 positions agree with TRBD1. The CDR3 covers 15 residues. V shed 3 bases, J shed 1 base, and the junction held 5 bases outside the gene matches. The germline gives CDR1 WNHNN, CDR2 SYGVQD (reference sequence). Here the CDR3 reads CASSEGDRRSYEQYF. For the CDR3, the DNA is TGCGCCAGCAGTGAAGGGGACAGGAGGTCCTACGAGCAGTACTTC.

The CDR3 DNA sequence: TGTGCCAGCAGTGAACAAGCGACAGCCGAGCAGTTCTTC. This sequence encodes CASSEQATAEQFF. The chain combines TRBV6-1 with TRBJ2-1; D perhaps matches TRBD1 (5 bases). Germline CDR1 MNHNS, CDR2 SASEGT. CDR3 size: 13 residues. V shed 2 bases and J shed 10 bases, with 12 bases lying between them.

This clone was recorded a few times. The CDR3 is CATSRGGTTSLGYTF. In nucleotides, the CDR3 is TGTGCCACCAGCAGGGGAGGTACGACCTCGCTTGGCTACACCTTC. V and J are TRBV15 and TRBJ1-2; no clear D gene. The V end was cut by 3 bases, the J end by 7 bases, with 18 bases between. The length of the CDR3 is 15 residues. Germline assignment: CDR1 LNHNV and CDR2 YYDKDF (reference sequence).

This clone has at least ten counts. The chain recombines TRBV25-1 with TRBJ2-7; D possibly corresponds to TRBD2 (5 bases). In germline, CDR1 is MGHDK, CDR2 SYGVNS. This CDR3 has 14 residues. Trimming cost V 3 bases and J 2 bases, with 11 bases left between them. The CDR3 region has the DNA TGTGCCAGCAGTGACTCCACGGAGGCCTACGAGCAGTACTTC. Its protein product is CASSDSTEAYEQYF.

CDR3 in DNA: TGTGCCAGCAGCTTGGGGACTAACACAGATACGCAGTATTTT. Its protein product is CASSLGTNTDTQYF. V is TRBV5-6 and J is TRBJ2-3, with D maybe TRBD2 (6 bases). CDR1 and CDR2 (germline): SGHDT, YYEEEE. The CDR3 covers 14 residues. V lost 0 bases to trimming and J lost 2 bases, with 7 bases between them.

The CDR3 DNA sequence: TGTGCCAGCAGCTTGGCTAGCGGGGGGACACAGGGAAGCACAGATACGCAGTATTTT. Protein sequence: CASSLASGGTQGSTDTQYF. The rearrangement links TRBV5-8 to TRBJ2-3, with 11 bases aligning to TRBD2. The CDR3 covers 19 residues. The germline V gene has CDR1 SGHTS and CDR2 YDEGEE. The trim removed 0 bases at V and 0 bases at J, leaving 9 bases unmatched.

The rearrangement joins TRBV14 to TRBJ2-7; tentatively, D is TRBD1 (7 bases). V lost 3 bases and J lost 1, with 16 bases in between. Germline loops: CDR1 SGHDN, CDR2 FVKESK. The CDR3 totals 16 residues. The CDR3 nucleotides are TGTGCCAGCAGCCACCGACAGGGACTGGGATCCTACGAGCAGTACTTC. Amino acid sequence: CASSHRQGLGSYEQYF. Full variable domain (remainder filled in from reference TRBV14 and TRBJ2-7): EAGVTQFPSHSVIEKGQTVTLRCDPISGHDNLYWYRRVMGKEIKFLLHFVKESKQDESGMPNNRFLAERTGGTYSTLKVQPAELEDSGVYFCASSHRQGLGSYEQYFGPGTRLTVT.

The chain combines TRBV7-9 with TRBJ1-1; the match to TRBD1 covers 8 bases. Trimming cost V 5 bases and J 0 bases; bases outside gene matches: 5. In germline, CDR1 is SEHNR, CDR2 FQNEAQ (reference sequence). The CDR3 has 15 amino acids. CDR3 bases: TGTGCCAGCAGCCCTAAGGACAGGGTGAACACTGAAGCTTTCTTT. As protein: CASSPKDRVNTEAFF.

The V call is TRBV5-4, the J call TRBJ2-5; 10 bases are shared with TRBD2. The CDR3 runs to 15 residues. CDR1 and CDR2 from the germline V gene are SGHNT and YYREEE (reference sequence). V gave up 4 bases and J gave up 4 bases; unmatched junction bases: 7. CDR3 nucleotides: TGTGCCAGCAGCAGCGGGGGGGCCATAGGAGAGACCCAGTACTTC. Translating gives CASSSGGAIGETQYF.

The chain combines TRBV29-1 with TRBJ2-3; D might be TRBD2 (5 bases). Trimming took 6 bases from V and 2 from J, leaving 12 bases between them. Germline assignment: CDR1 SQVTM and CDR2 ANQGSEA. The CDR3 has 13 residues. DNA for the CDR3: TGCAGCGTGTCGAGTAGCGTCACAGATACGCAGTATTTT. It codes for CSVSSSVTDTQYF.

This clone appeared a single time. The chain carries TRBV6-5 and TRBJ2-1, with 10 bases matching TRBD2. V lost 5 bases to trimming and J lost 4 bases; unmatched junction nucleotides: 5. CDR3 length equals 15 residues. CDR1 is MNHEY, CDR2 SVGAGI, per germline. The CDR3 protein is CASSARTSGYNEQFF. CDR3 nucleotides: TGTGCCAGCAGTGCCCGGACTAGCGGTTACAATGAGCAGTTCTTC.

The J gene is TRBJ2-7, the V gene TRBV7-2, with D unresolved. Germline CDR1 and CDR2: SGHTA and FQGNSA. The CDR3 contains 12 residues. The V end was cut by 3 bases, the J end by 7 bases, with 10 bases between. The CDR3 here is CASSFRLGEQYF. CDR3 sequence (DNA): TGTGCCAGCAGCTTCAGACTTGGGGAGCAGTACTTC. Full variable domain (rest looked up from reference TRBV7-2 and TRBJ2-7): GAGVSQSPSNKVTEKGKDVELRCDPISGHTALYWYRQSLGQGLEFLIYFQGNSAPDKSGLPSDRFSAERTGGSVSTLTIQRTQQEDSAVYLCASSFRLGEQYFGPGTRLTVT.

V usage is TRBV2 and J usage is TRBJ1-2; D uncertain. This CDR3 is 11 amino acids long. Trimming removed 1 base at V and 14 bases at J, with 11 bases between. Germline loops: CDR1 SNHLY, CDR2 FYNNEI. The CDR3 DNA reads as TGTGCCAGCAGTGAAGGCCTTTTACGAACCTTC. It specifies CASSEGLLRTF.

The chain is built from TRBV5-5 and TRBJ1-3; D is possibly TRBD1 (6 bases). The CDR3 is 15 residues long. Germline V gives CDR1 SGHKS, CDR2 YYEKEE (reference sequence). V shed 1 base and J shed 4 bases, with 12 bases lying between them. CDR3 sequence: CASSLRRGAGNTIYF. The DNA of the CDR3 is TGTGCCAGCAGCTTGCGTCGGGGGGCCGGAAACACCATATATTTT.

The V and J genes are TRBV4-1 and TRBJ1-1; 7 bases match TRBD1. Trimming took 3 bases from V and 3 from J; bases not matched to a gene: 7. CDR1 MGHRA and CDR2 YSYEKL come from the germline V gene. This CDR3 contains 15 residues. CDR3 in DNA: TGCGCCAGCAGCCACCCACAGGGGAGGGACACTGAAGCTTTCTTT. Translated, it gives CASSHPQGRDTEAFF.

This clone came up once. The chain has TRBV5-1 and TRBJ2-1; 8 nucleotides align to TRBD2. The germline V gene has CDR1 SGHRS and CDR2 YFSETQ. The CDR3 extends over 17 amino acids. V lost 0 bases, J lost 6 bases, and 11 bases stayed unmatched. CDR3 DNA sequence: TGCGCCAGCAGCTTGGGCAACAGCGGGGGCGAACTCAATGAGCAGTTCTTC. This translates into CASSLGNSGGELNEQFF.